The clone carrying this T cell receptor beta chain was counted many times. The germline CDR1 and CDR2 sequences are SGHAT and FQNNGV. V lost 5 bases and J lost 4, with 20 bases in between. CDR3 size: 16 residues. This sample stems from a study of T cell repertoires in cytomegalovirus infection. TCRdb recomputed calls from the reads with MiXCR, one row per CDR3 protein. This repertoire shows about 130,000 distinct CDR3 sequences, 7% to 9.5% found once; its top ten account for around 9.1%. The sequence came from a human donor in good health (CMV status not recorded). Some clones in this sample may be carry-over from other donors' samples. Sequencing was carried out using PBMCs. The chain combines TRBV11-2 with TRBJ1-2, with D tentatively TRBD1 (6 bases). Written as DNA, the CDR3 is TGTGCCAGCAGCCTGCTACTCCGGACAGATCTCTATGGCTACACCTTC. Its protein is CASSLLLRTDLYGYTF.